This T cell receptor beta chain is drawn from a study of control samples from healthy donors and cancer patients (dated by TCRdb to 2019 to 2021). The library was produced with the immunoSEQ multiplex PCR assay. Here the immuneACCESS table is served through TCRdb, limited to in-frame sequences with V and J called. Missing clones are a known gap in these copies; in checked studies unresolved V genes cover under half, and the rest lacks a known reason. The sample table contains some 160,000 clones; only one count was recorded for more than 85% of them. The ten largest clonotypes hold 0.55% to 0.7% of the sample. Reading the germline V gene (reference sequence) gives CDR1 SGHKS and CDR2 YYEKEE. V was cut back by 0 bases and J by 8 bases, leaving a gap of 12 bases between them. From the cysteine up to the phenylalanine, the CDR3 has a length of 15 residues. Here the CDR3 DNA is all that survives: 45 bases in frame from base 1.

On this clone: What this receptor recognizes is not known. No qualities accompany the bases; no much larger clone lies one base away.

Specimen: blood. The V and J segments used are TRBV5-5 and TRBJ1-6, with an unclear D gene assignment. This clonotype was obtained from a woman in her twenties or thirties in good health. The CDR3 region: CASSLAGSDYSPLHF. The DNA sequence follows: TGTGCCAGCAGCTTGGCCGGGAGCGACTATTCACCCCTCCACTTT.